This T cell receptor (beta chain) is from a study of regulatory T cells in long-lasting Graves disease. Study context: The antithyroid drugs taken by newly diagnosed Graves' patients had been used for under 3 months.

This clonotype was recorded a few times. The antigen remains unidentified. Libraries of TCR beta came from iRepertoire HTBI primers plus Arm-PCR of CDR3 regions. TCRdb recomputed calls from the multiplex PCR reads with MiXCR, one row per CDR3 protein. This table has 350,000 to 450,000 distinct CDR3 sequences, 14% to 15% appearing once. The time point here: newly diagnosed GD, antithyroid drugs for less than 3 months. PBMCs provided the RNA from which the TCR library was made. Study-wide findings and caveats: Under persistent disease, TRBV28, TRBJ1-2 and TRBJ2-5 were used preferentially.

V shed 1 base, J shed 5 bases, and the junction held 7 bases outside the gene matches. Germline loops: CDR1 MGHRA, CDR2 YSYEKL. The CDR3 consists of 16 residues. These data are also associated with another study on T cells in Graves' hyperthyroidism and ophthalmopathy.

The sequencing here drew on peripheral blood mononuclear cells (PBMCs), taken at new diagnosis, from a patient treated with antithyroid drugs. The receptor comes from a woman in her 30s with Graves disease. The chain links TRBV4-1 to TRBJ2-3; TRBD2 agrees at 9 bases. The CDR3 DNA sequence: TGCGCCAGCAGCCAAGTTTCCGGACTAGCGCAAGATACGCAGTATTTT. Translated, it gives CASSQVSGLAQDTQYF.